This TCR beta chain emerged from a study of T-cell reconstitution after alpha-beta-depleted transplantation in children. Unique molecular identifiers were used to barcode this TCRbeta library. TCRdb recomputed calls from the PCR reads with MiXCR, one row per CDR3 protein. The table shows a few hundred thousand distinct CDR3 sequences, with roughly 15% occurring only once. Between the trimmed V and J ends, which lost 7 bases and 6 bases, there was a span of 16 bases. CDR3 size: 13 residues. Germline assignment: CDR1 ENHRY and CDR2 SYGVKD. J is TRBJ2-7 and V is TRBV10-3; D may be TRBD1 or TRBD2 (5 bases each). The TCR originated in a boy under two years old who had a stem cell transplant for Wiskott-Aldrich syndrome, so the T cells may come from the graft donor. Here the sequenced sample was PBMCs, mostly from graft donor cells, taken 360 days after TCRalphabeta/CD19-depleted stem cell transplant. The CDR3 protein is CAIKGSLDGEQYF. The CDR3 DNA reads TGTGCCATCAAGGGGAGCCTAGATGGCGAGCAGTACTTC.